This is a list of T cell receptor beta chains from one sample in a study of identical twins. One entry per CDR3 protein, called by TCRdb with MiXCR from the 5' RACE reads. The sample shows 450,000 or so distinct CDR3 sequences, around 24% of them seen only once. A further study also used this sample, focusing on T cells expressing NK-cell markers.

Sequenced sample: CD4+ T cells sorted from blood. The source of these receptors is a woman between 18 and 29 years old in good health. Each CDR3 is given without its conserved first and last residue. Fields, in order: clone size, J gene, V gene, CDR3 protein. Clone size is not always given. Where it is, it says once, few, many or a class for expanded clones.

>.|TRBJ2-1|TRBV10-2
ASSETRTVSYNEQF
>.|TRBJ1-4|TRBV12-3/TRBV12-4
ASSFGTFNEKLF
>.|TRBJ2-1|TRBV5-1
ASSTLGTPYNEQF
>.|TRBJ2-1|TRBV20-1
SARFAGGPGNEQF
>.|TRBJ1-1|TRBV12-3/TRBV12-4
ASRPPQGKGTEAF
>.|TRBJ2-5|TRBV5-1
ASSLARPSQETQY
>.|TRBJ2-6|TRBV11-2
ASSPGRSTWSGANVLT
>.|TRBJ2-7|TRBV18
ASSLTTALPSEQY
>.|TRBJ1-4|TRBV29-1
SVLEAGNEKLF
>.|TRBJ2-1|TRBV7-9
ASSPGTSGRMYNEQF
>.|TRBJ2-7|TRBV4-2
ASSPEATTGGEQY
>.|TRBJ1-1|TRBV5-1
ASSPGQRRMGLSTEAF
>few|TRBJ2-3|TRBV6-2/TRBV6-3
ASSYGTSAYTDTQY
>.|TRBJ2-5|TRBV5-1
ASSLEPDQETQY
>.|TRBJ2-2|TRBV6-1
ASGGSFAGELF
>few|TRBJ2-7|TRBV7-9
ASSSRDHHYEQY
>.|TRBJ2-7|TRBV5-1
ASSLDNVYYEQY
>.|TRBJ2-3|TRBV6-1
ASSLTSGRTDTQY
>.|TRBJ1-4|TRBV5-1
ASSPDSYEKLF
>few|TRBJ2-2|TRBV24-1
ATSASPGWNRPGELF
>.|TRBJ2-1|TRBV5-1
ASSPPAGGSSYNEQF
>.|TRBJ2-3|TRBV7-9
ASSLVGLGDTDTQY
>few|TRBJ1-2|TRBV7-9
ASSWQGDYGYT
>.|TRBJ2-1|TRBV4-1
ASSPTGSEQF
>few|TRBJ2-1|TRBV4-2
ASSQDREAGREQF
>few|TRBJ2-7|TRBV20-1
SAEGVGALGGRIWYEQY
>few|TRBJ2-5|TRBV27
ASSLSGDKTQY
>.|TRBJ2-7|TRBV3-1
ASSLAGTSDEQY
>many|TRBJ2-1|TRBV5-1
ASSFTYYNEQF
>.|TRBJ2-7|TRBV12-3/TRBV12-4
ASSYTDRGHSSYEQY
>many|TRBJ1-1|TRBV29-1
SVEESGDTEAF
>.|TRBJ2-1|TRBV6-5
ASSSPSGLGYNEQF
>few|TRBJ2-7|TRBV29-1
SVEVNGSLNTYEQY
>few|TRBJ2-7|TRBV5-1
ASSNLAGIGYEQY
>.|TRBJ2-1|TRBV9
ASSVASVTYNEQF
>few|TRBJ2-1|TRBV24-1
ATRGQGDEQF
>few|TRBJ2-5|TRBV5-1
ASSLVVGSQETQY
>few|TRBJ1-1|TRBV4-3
ASSQEGSEAF
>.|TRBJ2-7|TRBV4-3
ASSQEGRGVQY
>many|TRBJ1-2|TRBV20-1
SARDYGYT
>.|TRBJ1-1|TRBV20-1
SASLQVTEAF
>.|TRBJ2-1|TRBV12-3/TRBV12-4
ASSFSSGGNEQF
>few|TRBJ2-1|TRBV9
ASSVSPSGYNEQF
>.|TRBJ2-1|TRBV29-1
SVVRESYNEQF
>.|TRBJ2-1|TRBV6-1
ASSTSGRARDEQF
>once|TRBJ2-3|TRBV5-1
ASSQPASVSTDTQY
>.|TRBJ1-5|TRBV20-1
SAVRDNQPQH
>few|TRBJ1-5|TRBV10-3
AISEGQGNNQPQH